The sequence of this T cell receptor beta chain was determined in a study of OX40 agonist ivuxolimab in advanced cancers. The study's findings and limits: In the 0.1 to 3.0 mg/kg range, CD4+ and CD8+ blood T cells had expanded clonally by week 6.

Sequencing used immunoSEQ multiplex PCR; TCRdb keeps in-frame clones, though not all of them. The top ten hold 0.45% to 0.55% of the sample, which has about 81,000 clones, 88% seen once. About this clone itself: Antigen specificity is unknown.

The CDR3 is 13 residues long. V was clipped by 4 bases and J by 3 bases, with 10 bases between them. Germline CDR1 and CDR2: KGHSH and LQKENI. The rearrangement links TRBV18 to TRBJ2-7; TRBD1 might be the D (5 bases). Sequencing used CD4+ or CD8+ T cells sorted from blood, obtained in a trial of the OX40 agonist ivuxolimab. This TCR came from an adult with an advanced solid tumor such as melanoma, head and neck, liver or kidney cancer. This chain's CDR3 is CASSLADNYEQYF. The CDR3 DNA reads TGTGCCAGCTCACTGGCGGACAACTACGAGCAGTACTTC.